Listed below are T cell receptor beta chains from one sample, sequenced in a study of T-cell memory formation after mild COVID-19. TCRdb re-called the 5' RACE reads with MiXCR, one entry per CDR3 protein. The sample contains 390,000 or so distinct CDR3 sequences, 16% of which appear only once. The sequencing input was PBMCs or a T cell subset sorted from them (not recorded which). Receptors were obtained from a man between 18 and 29 years old who had mild COVID-19 (a few samples of this study predate the infection). Cell type and time point are not known. CDR3s leave out the opening cysteine and the closing phenylalanine or tryptophan. The D gene is left open where the match is weak.

CDR3 protein,CDR3 length,V gene,J gene,D gene
ASSYSMGGHGEAF,13,TRBV6-2/TRBV6-3,TRBJ1-1,NA
SATLDGRNTEAF,12,TRBV20-1,TRBJ1-1,NA
ASSRDGGNTEAF,12,TRBV27,TRBJ1-1,NA
ASSELSSGAAEQY,13,TRBV10-2,TRBJ2-7,TRBD2
ASSTGQGYNEQF,12,TRBV5-1,TRBJ2-1,TRBD1
ASSGDRGSSGANVLT,15,TRBV5-1,TRBJ2-6,TRBD1
ATSDQWTGGNNEQF,14,TRBV24-1,TRBJ2-1,TRBD1
ASSQSWQNTEAF,12,TRBV3-1,TRBJ1-1,NA
ARSSGLEETQY,11,TRBV2,TRBJ2-5,NA
SAYLRGGEKLF,11,TRBV20-1,TRBJ1-4,NA
ASSLVGALGGGEQF,14,TRBV5-1,TRBJ2-1,NA
ATSRESVGAYEQY,13,TRBV15,TRBJ2-7,NA
ASSPSGYGYT,10,TRBV6-2/TRBV6-3,TRBJ1-2,NA
SGTPGSETQY,10,TRBV29-1,TRBJ2-5,NA
ASSSIEGLGPTDTQY,15,TRBV5-1,TRBJ2-3,NA
AIRGAGDTEAF,11,TRBV12-3/TRBV12-4,TRBJ1-1,NA
ASTTGLAGGNEQF,13,TRBV6-6,TRBJ2-1,TRBD2
ASSATGDRTQY,11,TRBV2,TRBJ2-5,NA
ASSFGLALGGETQY,14,TRBV7-9,TRBJ2-5,NA
ASRRSGGAVSQDTQY,15,TRBV5-1,TRBJ2-3,TRBD2
ASSQEGLEVPETQY,14,TRBV4-1,TRBJ2-5,TRBD2
ASSVVADTQY,10,TRBV9,TRBJ2-3,NA
ASSLAAGTEAF,11,TRBV5-6,TRBJ1-1,NA
ASSFRYRAAF,10,TRBV7-9,TRBJ1-1,NA